This passage covers 27 T cell receptor beta chains from one sample sequenced in a study of T cell repertoires in cytomegalovirus infection. TCRdb recomputed calls from the reads with MiXCR, one row per CDR3 protein. In the table there are 640,000 or so distinct CDR3 sequences, 33% of which are singletons. For these TCRs, the target antigens are not known. Sequenced material: cultured PBMCs, taken from culture after CMV antigen stimulation. These receptors all come from a human donor in good health (CMV status not recorded). Some clones in this sample may be carry-over from other donors' samples.

The chain is built from TRBV20-1 and TRBJ2-1; 7 nucleotides align to TRBD2. V trimming: 6 bases; J trimming: 1 base; junction bases outside the gene matches: 12. The CDR3 is made up of 16 amino acids. Looked up from germline, CDR1 is DFQATT and CDR2 is SNEGSKA (reference sequence). The CDR3 DNA reads as TGCAGTGCCGACGTCGGGGGAGGGGCATCCTACAATGAGCAGTTCTTC. Translated: CSADVGGGASYNEQFF.

This clonotype showed up just a few times. The rearrangement joins TRBV6-5 to TRBJ2-5; possibly TRBD2 for D (7 bases). This CDR3 has 17 amino acids. The germline CDR1 and CDR2 sequences are MNHEY and SVGAGI. Trimming shortened V by 6 bases and J by 5 bases, and 25 bases separated the two germline ends. DNA for the CDR3: TGTGCCAGCAGACTTACGGGGACCGGGCGGGGGCCCGAGACCCAGTACTTC. Translation gives CASRLTGTGRGPETQYF.

This clonotype was seen only a few times. The rearrangement joins TRBV11-2 to TRBJ2-7; TRBD1 matches at 10 bases. The length of the CDR3 is 14 residues. After removal of 6 bases from V and 2 bases from J, the junction contained 4 bases not matched to a gene. The germline V gene has CDR1 SGHAT and CDR2 FQNNGV. CDR3 residues: CASRTGTGAYEQYF. CDR3 sequence (DNA): TGTGCCAGCAGGACCGGGACAGGGGCCTACGAGCAGTACTTC. Drawing the rest from reference TRBV11-2 and TRBJ2-7, the complete variable domain is EAGVAQSPRYKIIEKRQSVAFWCNPISGHATLYWYQQILGQGPKLLIQFQNNGVVDDSQLPKDRFSAERLKGVDSTLKIQPAKLEDSAVYLCASRTGTGAYEQYFGPGTRLTVT.

The chain recombines TRBV7-2 with TRBJ2-7; maybe TRBD2 (5 bases). The germline V gene has CDR1 SGHTA and CDR2 FQGNSA. The length of the CDR3 is 15 residues. V was shortened by 5 bases and J by 4 bases, with 18 bases between the two germline ends. In nucleotides, the CDR3 is TGTGCCAGCAGCCCCCGTTCGGGGAGCGTATACGAGCAGTACTTC. Protein sequence: CASSPRSGSVYEQYF.

This rearrangement joins TRBV10-3 to TRBJ1-5; no definite D call. V was trimmed by 4 bases and J by 0 bases, leaving 13 bases between them. Germline V gives CDR1 ENHRY, CDR2 SYGVKD. CDR3 length: 16 amino acids. CDR3 nucleotides: TGTGCCATCAGTGTGGGAGGGAGCTATAGCAATCAGCCCCAGCATTTT. Its translation is CAISVGGSYSNQPQHF.

The rearrangement joins TRBV7-9 to TRBJ2-6, with TRBD1 matching over 12 bases. The V gene end was trimmed by 6 bases and the J gene end by 4 bases; junction bases not matched to a gene: 10. This CDR3 is 18 amino acids long. Germline loops: CDR1 SEHNR, CDR2 FQNEAQ (reference sequence). The CDR3, as DNA: TGTGCCAGCAGACTGGGGACAGGGGGCGCTGCAGGGGCCAACGTCCTGACTTTC. Translated: CASRLGTGGAAGANVLTF.

The sample holds a few counts of this clonotype. The chain links TRBV6-5 to TRBJ2-7, with 7 bases that match TRBD1. Losses at the gene ends were 7 bases for V and 4 bases for J; bases not matched to a gene: 7. CDR1 MNHEY and CDR2 SVGAGI come from the germline V gene. The CDR3 sequence is 13 residues long. CDR3 region: CASTRDRGYEQYF. CDR3 coding DNA: TGTGCCAGCACCCGGGACAGAGGATACGAGCAGTACTTC.

This chain uses TRBV2 with TRBJ1-4; weak D call: TRBD1 (5 bases). CDR3 length: 15 amino acids. Germline V gives CDR1 SNHLY, CDR2 FYNNEI. Trimming took 7 bases from V and 7 from J, leaving 19 bases between them. For the CDR3, the DNA is TGTGCCAGCACAACCCGGCAGGATGGGGGTGAAAAACTGTTTTTT. It encodes CASTTRQDGGEKLFF.

This clonotype appeared a few times. The rearrangement uses TRBV28 and TRBJ1-2; 8 nucleotides line up with TRBD1. The germline CDR1 and CDR2 sequences are MDHEN and SYDVKM. V trimming: 3 bases; J trimming: 5 bases; junction bases outside the gene matches: 5. The CDR3 sequence is 14 residues long. This chain's CDR3 is CASSFPDRAYGYTF. The CDR3 DNA reads TGTGCCAGCAGTTTCCCGGACAGGGCTTATGGCTACACCTTC.

This sequence joins TRBV19 and TRBJ2-1; TRBD1 matches at 7 bases. From germline, CDR1 is LNHDA and CDR2 SQIVND (reference sequence). The V segment lost 10 bases and the J segment 8 bases; nucleotides outside the gene matches: 14. The CDR3 has 14 amino acids. DNA of the CDR3: TGTGCCACCAGCTCCTACAGGGGCGGTGATGAGCAGTTCTTC. Its translation: CATSSYRGGDEQFF.

This clonotype was seen only a few times. The CDR3 bases are TGTGCCAGCAGTTTAGCTCGGGCCCCGAACAATGAGCAGTTCTTC. Its protein is CASSLARAPNNEQFF. This chain links TRBV12-3 or TRBV12-4 with TRBJ2-1; D ambiguous. The CDR3 runs 15 residues. The germline V and J ends were trimmed by 0 bases and 5 bases, with 11 bases remaining between them.

The chain recombines TRBV7-6 with TRBJ2-3; D possibly corresponds to TRBD2 (6 bases). Trimming took off 4 bases at V and 7 bases at J, with 21 bases between the two ends. The germline V gene encodes CDR1 SGHVS and CDR2 FNYEAQ. The CDR3 loop spans 16 amino acids. The CDR3 sequence: CASSSSAGKALYTQYF. DNA of the CDR3: TGTGCCAGCAGCTCATCGGCGGGAAAGGCTTTGTATACGCAGTATTTT.

This clonotype was detected only a few times. The V and J genes are TRBV4-1 and TRBJ1-3; no clear D. Trimming pared 6 bases from V and 0 bases from J, leaving 12 bases between. This CDR3 has 15 amino acids. In germline, CDR1 is MGHRA, CDR2 YSYEKL. CDR3 nucleotide sequence: TGCGCCAGCAGTTCGGCCGGAGCCTCTGGAAACACCATATATTTT. Translated, it gives CASSSAGASGNTIYF.

The gene calls are TRBV7-8 and TRBJ1-6, with D perhaps TRBD1 (5 bases). This CDR3 spans 13 amino acids. CDR1 and CDR2 from the germline V gene are SGHVS and FQNEAQ. Trimming shortened V by 2 bases and J by 8 bases, and 7 bases separated the two germline ends. The CDR3 loop is CASSLRQYSPLHF. The DNA for the CDR3 is TGTGCCAGCAGCTTAAGACAGTATTCACCCCTCCACTTT.

This rearrangement joins TRBV20-1 to TRBJ1-5, with a possible D match to TRBD1 (5 bases). CDR3 length equals 14 residues. Trimming took 1 base from V and 5 from J, leaving 12 bases between them. CDR1 is DFQATT and CDR2 is SNEGSKA in the germline V gene (reference sequence). The CDR3 nucleotides read TGCAGTGCTAGAGTAGGAGGGGTGTATCAGCCCCAGCATTTT. It is translated as CSARVGGVYQPQHF.

The chain joins TRBV11-2 to TRBJ2-5, with D possibly being TRBD1 (5 bases). Between the trimmed V and J ends, which lost 0 bases and 10 bases, there was a span of 6 bases. Germline values: CDR1 SGHAT, CDR2 FQNNGV. The CDR3 length is 11 residues. CDR3 DNA sequence: TGTGCCAGCAGCTTAGAGGGGCTCCAGTACTTC. Encoded protein: CASSLEGLQYF.

This clonotype was seen a handful of times. The chain employs TRBV27 and TRBJ1-3; a weak D match, TRBD1 (5 bases). Looked up from germline, CDR1 is MNHEY and CDR2 is SMNVEV (reference sequence). V was shortened by 0 bases and J by 4 bases, with 13 bases between the two germline ends. This CDR3 contains 16 residues. Here the CDR3 reads CASSLSGRASGNTIYF. Written as DNA, the CDR3 is TGTGCCAGCAGTTTATCGGGCAGGGCGTCGGGAAACACCATATATTTT.

The genes are TRBV18 and TRBJ2-7, with 9 positions matching TRBD1. Germline-derived CDR1 and CDR2 are KGHSH and LQKENI. The CDR3 consists of 15 residues. With 1 base clipped from V and 4 bases from J, the junction kept 5 bases outside the gene matches. CDR3 sequence reads: CASSPLTGGAYEQYF. CDR3 bases: TGTGCCAGCTCACCACTTACAGGGGGCGCATACGAGCAGTACTTC.

This rearrangement joins TRBV27 to TRBJ2-7; perhaps TRBD2 as D (5 bases). The CDR3 sequence is 13 residues long. V lost 3 bases, J lost 6 bases, and 12 bases lay in between. The germline V gene has CDR1 MNHEY and CDR2 SMNVEV (reference sequence). The CDR3, as DNA: TGTGCCAGCAGTTTCACCGGGGTCTCCGAGCAGTACTTC. The encoded protein is CASSFTGVSEQYF.

This clonotype has just a few counts. This sequence joins TRBV6-1 and TRBJ2-1, with 8 bases identical to TRBD2. CDR1 MNHNS and CDR2 SASEGT come from the germline V gene. Trimming removed 7 bases from V and 3 bases from J; junction bases left unmatched: 8. The CDR3 is 15 residues long. The CDR3 coding sequence is TGTGCCAGCACGGGCGGGAGGAACAACTACAATGAGCAGTTCTTC. Residues: CASTGGRNNYNEQFF.

This clonotype was counted only a few times. CDR3 region: CASNLRRGNSPLHF. The DNA for the CDR3 is TGTGCCAGCAATCTCCGCAGGGGTAATTCACCCCTCCACTTT. This chain uses TRBV6-2 or TRBV6-3 with TRBJ1-6, with D perhaps TRBD1 (6 bases). The CDR3 is 14 amino acids. With 7 bases removed from V and 6 bases from J, the gap between germline ends came to 13 bases. CDR1 MNHEY and CDR2 SVGEGT come from the germline V gene.

With respect to this clonotype: A junction end diverges from the germline sequence, so it may reflect a read error. The genes are TRBV4-1 and TRBJ2-7, with a tentative D call TRBD2 (6 bases). Germline V gene data show CDR1 as MGHRA and CDR2 as YSYEKL. The CDR3 spans 16 residues. CDR3 sequence reads: CASSTRSEGVAYEQYF. The CDR3 DNA reads TGTGCCAGCAGCACTAGGTCGGAGGGCGTCGCCTACGAGCAGTACTTC.

This clonotype was seen a handful of times. V is TRBV11-3 and J is TRBJ2-3; D not certain. Trimming took off 6 bases at V and 6 bases at J, with 13 bases between the two ends. The germline gives CDR1 SGHNT, CDR2 YENEEA. The CDR3 totals 13 residues. This CDR3 reads CASRDRASDTQYF. CDR3 nucleotide sequence: TGTGCCAGCAGGGACCGGGCTTCGGATACGCAGTATTTT.

This clonotype has only a few counts. This chain connects TRBV2 to TRBJ2-2, with D unresolved. Germline CDR1 is SNHLY and CDR2 is FYNNEI. V gave up 1 base and J gave up 3 bases, with 6 bases separating them. The length of the CDR3 is 14 residues. CDR3 coding DNA: TGTGCCAGCAGTGAAGGGCAGTACACCGGGGAGCTGTTTTTT. The encoded protein is CASSEGQYTGELFF.

This clonotype was detected only a few times. The J gene is TRBJ2-3, the V gene TRBV7-2, with TRBD1 matching over 7 bases. Germline CDR1 reads SGHTA; CDR2 reads FQGNSA. CDR3 length equals 16 residues. After removal of 5 bases from V and 0 bases from J, the junction contained 8 bases not matched to a gene. In DNA, the CDR3 is TGTGCCAGCAGCCCACGGGGACAGCCGAGCACAGATACGCAGTATTTT. This sequence encodes CASSPRGQPSTDTQYF. The full variable domain, its missing parts supplied by reference TRBV7-2 and TRBJ2-3, is GAGVSQSPSNKVTEKGKDVELRCDPISGHTALYWYRQSLGQGLEFLIYFQGNSAPDKSGLPSDRFSAERTGGSVSTLTIQRTQQEDSAVYLCASSPRGQPSTDTQYFGPGTRLTVL.

The chain has TRBV9 and TRBJ2-2; D is perhaps TRBD2 (6 bases). V lost 0 bases, J lost 0 bases, and 6 bases lay in between. CDR3 length: 15 residues. The V gene's germline CDR1 is SGDLS and CDR2 YYNGEE. The CDR3 DNA reads TGTGCCAGCAGCGTAGTAGCGGCGAACACCGGGGAGCTGTTTTTT. Amino acid sequence: CASSVVAANTGELFF.

Only one count was recorded for this clonotype. V gene TRBV10-2 combines with J gene TRBJ1-3; D gene unclear. Between the trimmed V and J ends, which lost 5 bases and 4 bases, there was a span of 12 bases. The germline CDR1 and CDR2 sequences are WSHSY and SAAADI. The CDR3 runs to 14 residues. CDR3 loop: CASSIGMQGNTIYF. DNA for the CDR3: TGCGCCAGCAGTATCGGGATGCAAGGAAACACCATATATTTT.